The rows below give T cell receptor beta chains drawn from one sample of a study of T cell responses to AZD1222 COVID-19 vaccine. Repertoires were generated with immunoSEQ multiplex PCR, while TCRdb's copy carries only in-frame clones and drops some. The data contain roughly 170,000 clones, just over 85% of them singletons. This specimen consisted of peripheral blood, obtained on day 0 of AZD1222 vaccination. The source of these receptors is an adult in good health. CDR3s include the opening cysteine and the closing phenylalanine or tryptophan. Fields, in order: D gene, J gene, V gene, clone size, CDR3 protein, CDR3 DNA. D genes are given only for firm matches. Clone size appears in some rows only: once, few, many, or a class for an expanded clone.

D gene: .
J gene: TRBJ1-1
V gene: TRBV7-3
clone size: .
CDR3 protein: CASSQQGNTEAFF
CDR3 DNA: TGTGCCAGCAGCCAACAGGGGAACACTGAAGCTTTCTTT

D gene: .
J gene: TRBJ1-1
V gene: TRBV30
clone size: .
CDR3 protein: CATEGRAAFF
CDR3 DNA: TGTGCCACCGAGGGGCGCGCGGCTTTCTTT

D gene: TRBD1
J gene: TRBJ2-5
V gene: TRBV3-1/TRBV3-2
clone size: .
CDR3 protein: CASSQNQGAGETQYF
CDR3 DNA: TGTGCCAGCAGCCAAAATCAGGGGGCGGGGGAGACCCAGTACTTC

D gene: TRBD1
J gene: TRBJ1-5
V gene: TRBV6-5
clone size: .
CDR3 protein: CASSYSGTGRGQPQHF
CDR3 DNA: TGTGCCAGCAGTTACTCCGGGACAGGGAGGGGTCAGCCCCAGCATTTT

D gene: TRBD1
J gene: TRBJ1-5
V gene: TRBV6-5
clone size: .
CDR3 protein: CASSLGQGRNQPQHF
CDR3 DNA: TGTGCCAGCAGTCTCGGACAGGGCCGGAATCAGCCCCAGCATTTT

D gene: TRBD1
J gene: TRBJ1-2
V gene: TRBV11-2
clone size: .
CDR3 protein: CASSLGQGARYGYTF
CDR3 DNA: TGTGCCAGCAGCTTAGGACAGGGGGCTAGATATGGCTACACCTTC

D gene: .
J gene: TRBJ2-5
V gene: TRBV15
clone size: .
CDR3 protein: CATSRDLGQETQYF
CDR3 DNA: TGTGCCACCAGCAGAGACTTGGGCCAAGAGACCCAGTACTTC

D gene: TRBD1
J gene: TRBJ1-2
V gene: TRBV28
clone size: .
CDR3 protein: CASSQDRPDYGYTF
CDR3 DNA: TGTGCCAGCAGTCAGGACAGGCCCGACTATGGCTACACCTTC

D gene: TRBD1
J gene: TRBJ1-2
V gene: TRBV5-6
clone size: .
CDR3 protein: CASSTRQGGVGYTF
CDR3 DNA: TGTGCCAGCAGCACCAGACAGGGGGGAGTTGGCTACACCTTC

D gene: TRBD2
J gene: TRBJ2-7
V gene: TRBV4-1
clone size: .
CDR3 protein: CASSQGSRGGSSYEQYF
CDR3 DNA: TGCGCCAGCAGCCAAGGCAGTCGCGGGGGTTCCTCCTACGAGCAGTACTTC

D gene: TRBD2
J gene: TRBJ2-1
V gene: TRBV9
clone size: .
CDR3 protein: CASSVRGGSYNEQFF
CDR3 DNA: TGTGCCAGCAGCGTCCGCGGGGGCTCCTACAATGAGCAGTTCTTC

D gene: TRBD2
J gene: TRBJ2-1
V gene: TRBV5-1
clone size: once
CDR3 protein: CASSLDGEGLNEQFF
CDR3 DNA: TGCGCCAGCAGCTTGGATGGGGAGGGTCTCAATGAGCAGTTCTTC

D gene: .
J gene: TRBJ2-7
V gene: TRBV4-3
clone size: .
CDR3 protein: CASSQDISFTYEQYF
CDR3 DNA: TGCGCCAGCAGCCAAGATATCAGTTTCACCTACGAGCAGTACTTC

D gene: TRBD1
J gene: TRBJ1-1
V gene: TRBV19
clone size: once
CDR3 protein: CASRGTGSGVAFF
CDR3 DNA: TGTGCCAGTAGGGGGACAGGGTCTGGAGTGGCTTTCTTT

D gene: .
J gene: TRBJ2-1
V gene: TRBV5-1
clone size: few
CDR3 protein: CASSLGSHNEQFF
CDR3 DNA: TGCGCCAGCAGCTTGGGTTCCCACAATGAGCAGTTCTTC

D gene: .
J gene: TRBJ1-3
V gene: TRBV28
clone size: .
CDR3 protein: CASTKARSGNTIYF
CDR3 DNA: TGTGCCAGCACGAAGGCGAGATCTGGAAACACCATATATTTT

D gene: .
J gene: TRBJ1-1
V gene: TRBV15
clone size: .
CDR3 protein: CATSRDPRGTEAFF
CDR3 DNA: TGTGCCACCAGCAGAGACCCCAGGGGTACTGAAGCTTTCTTT